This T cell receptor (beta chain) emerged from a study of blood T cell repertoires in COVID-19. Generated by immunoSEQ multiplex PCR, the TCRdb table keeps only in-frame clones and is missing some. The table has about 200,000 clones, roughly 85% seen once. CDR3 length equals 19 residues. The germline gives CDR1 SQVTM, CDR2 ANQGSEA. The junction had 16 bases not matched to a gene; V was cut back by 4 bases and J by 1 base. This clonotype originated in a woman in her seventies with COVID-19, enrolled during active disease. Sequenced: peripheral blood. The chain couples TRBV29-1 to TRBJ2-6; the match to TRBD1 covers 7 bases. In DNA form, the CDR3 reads TGCAGCGTTGTCCCCTTAGGGGGCGCCATCTTTTCTGGGGCCAACGTCCTGACTTTC. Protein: CSVVPLGGAIFSGANVLTF.